The sequence of this T cell receptor beta chain was determined in a study of blood T cell repertoires in COVID-19. The wider study: The study drew acute and convalescent COVID-19 samples from the United States, Italy and Spain. T cells, B-cell-depleted T cells, or PBMCs provided the cDNA or gDNA that served as material.

This clone was seen a handful of times. Original handling: Amplification of reference gene primers was used by the study to estimate nucleated cell counts. TCRdb's table, derived via immunoSEQ multiplex PCR, lists solely in-frame clones and lacks some. For V, J and clone size, that table is used; D and trimming come from the DNA. The data contain 150,000 to 250,000 clones, just under 85% of them singletons. V was trimmed by 7 bases and J by 5 bases, leaving 18 bases between them. CDR1 and CDR2 (germline): ENHRY, SYGVKD. There are 15 residues in the CDR3. The receptor was isolated from a human donor with acute or convalescent COVID-19. The donor label of this sample is uncertain. The sequenced material came from peripheral blood. The chain couples TRBV10-3 to TRBJ1-3; D is ambiguous. In nucleotides, the CDR3 is TGTGCCATCATTGGCGAGGCCCCCCCTCGAAACACCATATATTTT. Amino acid sequence: CAIIGEAPPRNTIYF.